The T cell receptor (beta chain) under discussion was sequenced for a study of CD8 T cells in Susac syndrome. Germline CDR1 is SNHLY and CDR2 is FYNNEI. After removal of 5 bases from V and 6 bases from J, the junction contained 6 bases not matched to a gene. CDR3 length: 14 residues. After extraction with the RNeasy kit, roughly 0.5 to 1 ug of the RNA was reverse transcribed using random hexamers. From the immunoSEQ multiplex PCR reads, TCRdb called clonotypes with MiXCR, one entry per CDR3 protein. The sample carries roughly 130,000 distinct CDR3 sequences, around 94% recorded once. Sequencing of TCR beta was carried out in blood CD8+ and CD4+ T cells. The multiple sclerosis controls were treatment-naive patients affected by stable or active relapsing-remitting disease. In contrast to the negatively isolated CD8+ and CD4+ T cells, TEMRA cells were FACS-enriched.

This clonotype was obtained from a human donor with multiple sclerosis. The chain employs TRBV2 and TRBJ2-3; 9 bases match TRBD1. Sequenced input: CD4+ T cells from PBMCs. CDR3 protein: CASSPGQGVDTQYF. CDR3 coding DNA: TGTGCCAGCAGTCCGGGACAGGGTGTCGATACGCAGTATTTT.